Below are 27 T cell receptor beta chains sequenced from a single sample in a study of shared clonotypes between healthy human individuals. Assay: immunoSEQ multiplex PCR; the TCRdb copy retains only in-frame clones and omits some. The sample holds some 2.3 million clones; 85% to 95% are singletons and the top ten take 0.35% to 0.5%. The specimen sequenced was naive CD4+ T cells from PBMCs. Subset meaning: CD45RA+ positively selected. All receptors come from a man aged 18 to 29 in good health. Some clones in this sample may be carry-over from other donors' samples.

CDR3 sequence (DNA): TGTGCCACCAGCAGGACCCTAACTGGGGAGACCCAGTACTTC. Protein sequence: CATSRTLTGETQYF. The chain combines TRBV15 with TRBJ2-5; D is ambiguous. The CDR3 is made up of 14 amino acids. Trimming shortened V by 3 bases and J by 5 bases, and 13 bases separated the two germline ends. CDR1 LNHNV and CDR2 YYDKDF come from the germline V gene (reference sequence).

The chain recombines TRBV5-1 with TRBJ2-5; no firm D call. This CDR3 spans 12 amino acids. Between the trimmed V and J ends, which lost 4 bases and 5 bases, there was a span of 9 bases. Germline loops: CDR1 SGHRS, CDR2 YFSETQ. CDR3 amino acids: CASSPTDETQYF. CDR3 coding DNA: TGCGCCAGCAGCCCGACCGACGAGACCCAGTACTTC. Complete variable domain (other parts from reference TRBV5-1 and TRBJ2-5): KAGVTQTPRYLIKTRGQQVTLSCSPISGHRSVSWYQQTPGQGLQFLFEYFSETQRNKGNFPGRFSGRQFSNSRSEMNVSTLELGDSALYLCASSPTDETQYFGPGTRLLVL.

The chain recombines TRBV5-1 with TRBJ1-4, with D possibly TRBD1 on 6 matching bases. CDR1 SGHRS and CDR2 YFSETQ come from the germline V gene. The ends were cut back, 0 bases at V and 3 bases at J, with 21 bases in the middle. The CDR3 spans 19 residues. CDR3 loop: CASSLVPRGPSLANEKLFF. As DNA, the CDR3 is TGCGCCAGCAGCTTGGTGCCCAGGGGACCCTCTTTGGCTAATGAAAAACTGTTTTTT.

The rearrangement links TRBV27 to TRBJ1-3; D might be TRBD1 (5 bases). The V and J ends lost 5 bases and 2 bases respectively, with 10 bases between them. The CDR3 runs to 14 residues. Germline CDR1 and CDR2: MNHEY and SMNVEV (reference sequence). This CDR3 reads CASSQPGAGNTIYF. Here the CDR3 DNA reads TGTGCCAGCAGTCAACCGGGGGCTGGAAACACCATATATTTT.

This chain connects TRBV2 to TRBJ2-3; TRBD1 might be the D (6 bases). The CDR3 is made up of 14 amino acids. Between the trimmed V and J ends, which lost 6 bases and 3 bases, there was a span of 13 bases. The germline V gene has CDR1 SNHLY and CDR2 FYNNEI. The CDR3 loop reads CASRLQGWTDTQYF. DNA of the CDR3: TGTGCCAGCAGATTACAGGGTTGGACAGATACGCAGTATTTT.

This chain joins TRBV10-1 and TRBJ2-5; no reliable D call. Trimming cost V 8 bases and J 6 bases, with 16 bases left between them. This CDR3 is 13 amino acids long. CDR1 and CDR2 (germline): WNHNN, SYGVQD (reference sequence). The CDR3 coding sequence is TGCGCCAGCTCCGATGGGCGGTCCCAGACCCAGTACTTC. Amino acids: CASSDGRSQTQYF.

This clone has only one observation. This chain links TRBV9 with TRBJ2-2; D uncertain. Germline CDR1 and CDR2: SGDLS and YYNGEE. V was clipped by 5 bases and J by 6 bases, with 14 bases between them. The CDR3 runs to 14 residues. The CDR3 DNA reads as TGTGCCAGCAGTTACGAACCGACTGCCGGGGAGCTGTTTTTT. Translating it yields CASSYEPTAGELFF.

The chain combines TRBV5-1 with TRBJ2-1; D is perhaps TRBD1 (6 bases). Germline V gene sequence: CDR1 SGHRS, CDR2 YFSETQ. The CDR3 spans 16 residues. V was shortened by 4 bases and J by 0 bases, with 14 bases between the two germline ends. The CDR3 sequence is CASSPKGHSSYNEQFF. CDR3 sequence (DNA): TGCGCCAGCAGCCCGAAGGGACATAGCTCCTACAATGAGCAGTTCTTC.

The chain carries TRBV5-4 and TRBJ1-2; 8 bases match TRBD1. V was pared by 4 bases and J by 7 bases, with 3 bases of the junction left unmatched. The CDR3 consists of 12 residues. Looked up from germline, CDR1 is SGHNT and CDR2 is YYREEE (reference sequence). The CDR3 bases are TGTGCCAGCAGCATCGGGACAGGTGGCTACACCTTC. The encoded protein is CASSIGTGGYTF.

The genes are TRBV2 and TRBJ1-5; D is perhaps TRBD1 (5 bases). Between the trimmed V and J ends, which lost 6 bases and 7 bases, there was a span of 19 bases. Looked up from germline, CDR1 is SNHLY and CDR2 is FYNNEI. The length of the CDR3 is 15 residues. The DNA for the CDR3 is TGTGCCAGCAGGAGTAACGGGGGTTGGGAGCAGCCCCAGCATTTT. Translation: CASRSNGGWEQPQHF.

The chain has TRBV4-2 and TRBJ1-5; D might be TRBD1 (5 bases). Germline CDR1 is LGHNA and CDR2 is YNFKEQ. Trimming left V 3 bases short and J 5 bases short, with 11 bases between. The CDR3 contains 14 residues. The CDR3 nucleotides are TGTGCCAGCAGCCACGGCAGGGAGCATCAGCCCCAGCATTTT. This gives the protein CASSHGREHQPQHF.

The chain has TRBV5-3 and TRBJ1-2; D ambiguous. TRBV5-3 is marked as an open reading frame, function uncertain. Trimming removed 0 bases at V and 4 bases at J, with 10 bases between. This CDR3 is 14 amino acids long. CDR3 DNA sequence: TGTGCCAGAAGCTTGGTAGCCGCATCCTATGGCTACACCTTC. Protein product: CARSLVAASYGYTF.

CDR3 nucleotides: TGTGCCAGCAGGGACCTAAGGGGGAACTATGGCTACACCTTC. Amino acids: CASRDLRGNYGYTF. The chain joins TRBV11-2 to TRBJ1-2; a weak D match, TRBD1 (6 bases). Germline V lookup: CDR1 SGHAT, CDR2 FQNNGV. This CDR3 is built from 14 residues. Trimming took off 6 bases at V and 2 bases at J, with 13 bases between the two ends.

Worth noting for this clone: Other DNA sequences in this specimen translate into the identical CDR3. The rearrangement joins TRBV18 to TRBJ1-3; D is undetermined. The CDR3 covers 15 residues. V lost 1 base, J lost 0 bases, and 7 bases lay in between. The germline CDR1 and CDR2 sequences are KGHSH and LQKENI. The CDR3 coding sequence is TGTGCCAGCTCACCACAAAAATTCTCTGGAAACACCATATATTTT. This sequence encodes CASSPQKFSGNTIYF. Full variable domain (remainder filled in from reference TRBV18 and TRBJ1-3): NAGVMQNPRHLVRRRGQEARLRCSPMKGHSHVYWYRQLPEEGLKFMVYLQKENIIDESGMPKERFSAEFPKEGPSILRIQQVVRGDSAAYFCASSPQKFSGNTIYFGEGSWLTVV.

This rearrangement joins TRBV27 to TRBJ2-7, with 7 bases aligning to TRBD1. Per the germline V gene, CDR1 is MNHEY and CDR2 is SMNVEV (reference sequence). Trimming at V came to 4 bases and at J to 0 bases, leaving 9 bases not matched to a gene. The CDR3 spans 16 residues. The CDR3 region is CASSSDRAISSYEQYF. CDR3 nucleotides: TGTGCCAGCAGTTCTGACAGGGCCATCAGCTCCTACGAGCAGTACTTC.

In its sample, this clone was seen a few times. V usage is TRBV28 and J usage is TRBJ1-1, with D possibly being TRBD1 (5 bases). V lost 8 bases and J lost 0, with 13 bases in between. The CDR3 consists of 14 residues. Germline V gene lookup returns CDR1 MDHEN and CDR2 SYDVKM. DNA for the CDR3: TGTGCCAGCTTGAAGGGGCTCCTGAACACTGAAGCTTTCTTT. Encoded protein: CASLKGLLNTEAFF.

The chain joins TRBV7-9 to TRBJ2-3; D call uncertain. V lost 1 base to trimming and J lost 9 bases, with 11 bases between them. Germline values: CDR1 SEHNR, CDR2 FQNEAQ (reference sequence). The CDR3 sequence is 13 residues long. For the CDR3, the DNA is TGTGCCAGCAGCTTAGGACCTCAGGCGACGCAGTATTTT. This sequence encodes CASSLGPQATQYF. The variable domain in full, with the rest retrieved from reference TRBV7-9 and TRBJ2-3, is DTGVSQNPRHKITKRGQNVTFRCDPISEHNRLYWYRQTLGQGPEFLTYFQNEAQLEKSRLLSDRFSAERPKGSFSTLEIQRTEQGDSAMYLCASSLGPQATQYFGPGTRLTVL.

This chain links TRBV10-3 with TRBJ2-3; 9 bases align to TRBD2. CDR3 length equals 18 residues. Germline loops: CDR1 ENHRY, CDR2 SYGVKD. Losses at the gene ends were 0 bases for V and 8 bases for J; bases not matched to a gene: 15. CDR3 DNA sequence: TGTGCCATCAGTGAGTCGCTAGGGTCTAGCGGGAATGACGGTACGCAGTATTTT. It yields the protein CAISESLGSSGNDGTQYF.

The J gene is TRBJ2-6, the V gene TRBV5-5; the match to TRBD1 covers 12 bases. The CDR3 runs to 17 residues. The germline V gene has CDR1 SGHKS and CDR2 YYEKEE (reference sequence). Germline trimming cut 6 bases from V and 0 bases from J; bases unmatched to any gene: 4. This CDR3 reads CASTRDRGLSGANVLTF. DNA of the CDR3: TGTGCCAGCACCCGGGACAGGGGGCTCTCTGGGGCCAACGTCCTGACTTTC. The entire variable domain, with the rest obtained from reference TRBV5-5 and TRBJ2-6, is as follows: DAGVTQSPTHLIKTRGQQVTLRCSPISGHKSVSWYQQVLGQGPQFIFQYYEKEERGRGNFPDRFSARQFPNYSSELNVNALLLGDSALYLCASTRDRGLSGANVLTFGAGSRLTVL.

V is TRBV7-9 and J is TRBJ1-1, with D unresolved. In germline, CDR1 is SEHNR, CDR2 FQNEAQ (reference sequence). Trimming cost V 3 bases and J 5 bases, with 10 bases left between them. CDR3 length equals 13 residues. CDR3 nucleotide sequence: TGTGCCAGCAGCTTGGGGTCTGCGACTGAAGCTTTCTTT. Translated: CASSLGSATEAFF.

The chain recombines TRBV28 with TRBJ2-7; D is possibly TRBD2 (6 bases). The CDR3 is 15 amino acids. The germline V gene has CDR1 MDHEN and CDR2 SYDVKM. Between the trimmed V and J ends, which lost 11 bases and 4 bases, there was a span of 24 bases. For the CDR3, the DNA is TGTGCCGCCCAAGGGCAACCGGGACTCTCATACGAGCAGTACTTC. Protein sequence: CAAQGQPGLSYEQYF. Combining the CDR3 with reference TRBV28 and TRBJ2-7 gives the whole variable domain DVKVTQSSRYLVKRTGEKVFLECVQDMDHENMFWYRQDPGLGLRLIYFSYDVKMKEKGDIPEGYSVSREKKERFSLILESASTNQTSMYLCAAQGQPGLSYEQYFGPGTRLTVT.

The chain uses TRBV5-1 and TRBJ2-1; D remains unclear. With 1 base removed from V and 7 bases from J, the gap between germline ends came to 15 bases. Germline CDR1 reads SGHRS; CDR2 reads YFSETQ. The CDR3 loop spans 15 amino acids. In nucleotides, the CDR3 is TGCGCCAGCAGCTTGTTTCCGGGCCCTCAAAATGAGCAGTTCTTC. Residues: CASSLFPGPQNEQFF. Combining the CDR3 with reference TRBV5-1 and TRBJ2-1 gives the whole variable domain KAGVTQTPRYLIKTRGQQVTLSCSPISGHRSVSWYQQTPGQGLQFLFEYFSETQRNKGNFPGRFSGRQFSNSRSEMNVSTLELGDSALYLCASSLFPGPQNEQFFGPGTRLTVL.

In its sample, this clone was seen once. The genes are TRBV10-3 and TRBJ2-7, with 7 nucleotides matching TRBD1. This CDR3 contains 13 residues. Losses at the gene ends were 9 bases for V and 5 bases for J; bases not matched to a gene: 10. Germline CDR1 reads ENHRY; CDR2 reads SYGVKD. CDR3 sequence reads: CAISTGVTDEQYF. The CDR3 nucleotides read TGTGCCATTTCTACAGGGGTAACCGACGAGCAGTACTTC.

This chain links TRBV6-5 with TRBJ1-2; 7 nucleotides align to TRBD1. Trimming at V came to 5 bases and at J to 8 bases, leaving 5 bases not matched to a gene. CDR1 MNHEY and CDR2 SVGAGI come from the germline V gene. The length of the CDR3 is 12 residues. The CDR3 protein is CASSAGQTGYTF. The CDR3 DNA is TGTGCCAGCAGTGCGGGACAGACGGGCTACACCTTC.

The genes are TRBV5-1 and TRBJ2-3; 9 nucleotides align to TRBD2. The ends lost 3 bases at V and 8 bases at J; junction bases unmatched: 7. This CDR3 comprises 14 residues. Germline CDR1 SGHRS, CDR2 YFSETQ. In DNA, the CDR3 is TGCGCCAGCAGCTCGGGACTAGCTTATGGTACGCAGTATTTT. Amino acid sequence: CASSSGLAYGTQYF.

This chain uses TRBV7-9 with TRBJ2-3; D is unresolved. Germline CDR1 and CDR2: SEHNR and FQNEAQ (reference sequence). The CDR3 loop spans 11 amino acids. The germline V and J ends were trimmed by 2 bases and 7 bases, with 4 bases remaining between them. The CDR3 sequence is CASSLLNTQYF. The CDR3 region has the DNA TGTGCCAGCAGCTTATTAAATACGCAGTATTTT. Variable domain in full (rest from reference TRBV7-9 and TRBJ2-3): DTGVSQNPRHKITKRGQNVTFRCDPISEHNRLYWYRQTLGQGPEFLTYFQNEAQLEKSRLLSDRFSAERPKGSFSTLEIQRTEQGDSAMYLCASSLLNTQYFGPGTRLTVL.

This clone was observed a single time. The chain links TRBV9 to TRBJ2-2, with 11 bases aligning to TRBD2. This CDR3 has 15 residues. Germline V gives CDR1 SGDLS, CDR2 YYNGEE. With V trimmed by 5 bases and J by 6 bases, 6 bases remained unmatched. CDR3 loop: CASSSRLAGPGELFF. The DNA of the CDR3 is TGTGCCAGCAGTTCCAGACTAGCGGGACCCGGGGAGCTGTTTTTT.